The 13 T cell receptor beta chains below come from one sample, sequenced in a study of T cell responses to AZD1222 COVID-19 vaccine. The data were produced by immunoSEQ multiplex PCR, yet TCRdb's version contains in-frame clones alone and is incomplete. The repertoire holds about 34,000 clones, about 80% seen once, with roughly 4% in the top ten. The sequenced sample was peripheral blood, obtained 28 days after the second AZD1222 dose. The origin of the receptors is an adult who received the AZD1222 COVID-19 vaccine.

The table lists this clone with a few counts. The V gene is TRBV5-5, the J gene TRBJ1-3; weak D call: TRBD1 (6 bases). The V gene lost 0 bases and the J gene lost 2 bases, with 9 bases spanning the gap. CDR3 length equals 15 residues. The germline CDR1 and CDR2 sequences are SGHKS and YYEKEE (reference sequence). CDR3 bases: TGTGCCAGCAGCTTGGCCGGACAGACTGGAAACACCATATATTTT. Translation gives CASSLAGQTGNTIYF. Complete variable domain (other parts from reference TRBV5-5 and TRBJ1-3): DAGVTQSPTHLIKTRGQQVTLRCSPISGHKSVSWYQQVLGQGPQFIFQYYEKEERGRGNFPDRFSARQFPNYSSELNVNALLLGDSALYLCASSLAGQTGNTIYFGEGSWLTVV.

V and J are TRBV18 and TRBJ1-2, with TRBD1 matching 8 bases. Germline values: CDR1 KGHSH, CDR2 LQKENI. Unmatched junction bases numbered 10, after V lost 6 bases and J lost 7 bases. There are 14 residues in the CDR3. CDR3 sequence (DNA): TGTGCCAGCTCGCCGACAGGGGTCCCCTTTGGCTACACCTTC. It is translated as CASSPTGVPFGYTF.

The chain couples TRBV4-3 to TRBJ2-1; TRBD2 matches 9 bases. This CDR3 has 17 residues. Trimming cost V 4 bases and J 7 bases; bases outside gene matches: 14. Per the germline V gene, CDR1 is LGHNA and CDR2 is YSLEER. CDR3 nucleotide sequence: TGCGCCAGCAGCCTCTCCTTGGGGGCGGGAGGGCCTAATGAGCAGTTCTTC. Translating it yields CASSLSLGAGGPNEQFF.

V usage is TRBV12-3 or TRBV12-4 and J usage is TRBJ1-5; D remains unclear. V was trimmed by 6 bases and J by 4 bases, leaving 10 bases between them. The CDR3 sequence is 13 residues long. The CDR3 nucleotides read TGTGCCAGCAGCGCCTCAGAGAATCAGCCCCAGCATTTT. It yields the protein CASSASENQPQHF.

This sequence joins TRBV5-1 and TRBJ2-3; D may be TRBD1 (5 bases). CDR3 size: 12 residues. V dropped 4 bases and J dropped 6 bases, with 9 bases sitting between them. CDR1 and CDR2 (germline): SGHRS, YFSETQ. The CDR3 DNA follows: TGCGCCAGCAGCACGAAGGGGGATACGCAGTATTTT. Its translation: CASSTKGDTQYF.

The CDR3: CASSPPGQGVTGELFF. The CDR3 coding sequence is TGTGCCAGCAGTCCCCCGGGACAGGGAGTCACCGGGGAGCTGTTTTTT. The chain combines TRBV28 with TRBJ2-2; 9 nucleotides agree with TRBD1. V trimming: 5 bases; J trimming: 4 bases; junction bases outside the gene matches: 8. CDR3 length: 16 amino acids. CDR1 is MDHEN, CDR2 SYDVKM, per germline.

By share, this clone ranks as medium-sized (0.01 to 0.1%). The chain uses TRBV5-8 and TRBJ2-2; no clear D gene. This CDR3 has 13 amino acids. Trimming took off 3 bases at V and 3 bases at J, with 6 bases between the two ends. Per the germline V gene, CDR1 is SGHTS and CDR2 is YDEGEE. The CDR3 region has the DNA TGTGCCAGCAGCTCCCACTACACCGGGGAGCTGTTTTTT. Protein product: CASSSHYTGELFF.

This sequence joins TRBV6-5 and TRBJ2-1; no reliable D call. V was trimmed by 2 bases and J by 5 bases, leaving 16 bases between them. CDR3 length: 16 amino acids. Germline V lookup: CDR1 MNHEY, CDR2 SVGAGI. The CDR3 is CASSYHETLGDNEQFF. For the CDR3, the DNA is TGTGCCAGCAGTTACCACGAGACCCTTGGGGACAATGAGCAGTTCTTC.

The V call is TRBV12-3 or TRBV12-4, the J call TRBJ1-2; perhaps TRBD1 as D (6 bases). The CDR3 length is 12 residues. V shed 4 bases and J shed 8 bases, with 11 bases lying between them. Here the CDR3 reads CASSSPQGGYTF. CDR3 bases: TGTGCCAGCAGTTCCCCGCAGGGGGGCTACACCTTC.

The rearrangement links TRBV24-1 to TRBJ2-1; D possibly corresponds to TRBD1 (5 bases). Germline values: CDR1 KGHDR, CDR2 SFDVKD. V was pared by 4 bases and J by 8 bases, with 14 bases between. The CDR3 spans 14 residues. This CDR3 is CATSDPGQGDEQFF. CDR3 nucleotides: TGTGCCACCAGTGACCCAGGGCAGGGCGATGAGCAGTTCTTC.

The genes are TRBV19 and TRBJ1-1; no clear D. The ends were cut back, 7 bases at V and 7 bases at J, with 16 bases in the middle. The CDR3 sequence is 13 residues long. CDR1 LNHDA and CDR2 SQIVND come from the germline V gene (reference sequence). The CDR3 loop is CASTSPGGLEAFF. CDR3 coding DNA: TGTGCCAGTACCTCCCCGGGAGGTCTTGAAGCTTTCTTT.

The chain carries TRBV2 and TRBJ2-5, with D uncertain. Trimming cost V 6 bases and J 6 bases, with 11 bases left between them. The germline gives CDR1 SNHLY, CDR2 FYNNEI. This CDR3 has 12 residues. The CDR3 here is CASRGLPQTQYF. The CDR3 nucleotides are TGTGCCAGCAGGGGTCTCCCCCAGACCCAGTACTTC.

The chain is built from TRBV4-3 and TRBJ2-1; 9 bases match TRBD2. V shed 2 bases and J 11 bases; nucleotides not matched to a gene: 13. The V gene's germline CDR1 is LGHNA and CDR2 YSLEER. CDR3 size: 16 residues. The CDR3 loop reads CASSQRGSSGTEKQFF. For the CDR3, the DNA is TGCGCCAGCAGCCAAAGGGGGTCTAGCGGGACAGAAAAGCAGTTCTTC.